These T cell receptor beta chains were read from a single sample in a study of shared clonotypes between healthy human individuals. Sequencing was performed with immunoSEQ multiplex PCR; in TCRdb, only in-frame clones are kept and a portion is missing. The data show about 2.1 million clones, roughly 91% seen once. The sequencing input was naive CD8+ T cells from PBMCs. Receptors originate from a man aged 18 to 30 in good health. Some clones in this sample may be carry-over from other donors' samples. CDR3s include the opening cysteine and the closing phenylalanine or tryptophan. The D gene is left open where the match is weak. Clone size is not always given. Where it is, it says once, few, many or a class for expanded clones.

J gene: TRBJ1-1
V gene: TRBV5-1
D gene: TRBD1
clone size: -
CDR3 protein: CASSLVGTGDNTEAFF
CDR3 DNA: TGCGCCAGCAGCTTGGTAGGGACAGGGGATAACACTGAAGCTTTCTTT

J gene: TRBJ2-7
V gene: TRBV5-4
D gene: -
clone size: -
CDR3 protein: CASQSGSSYEQYF
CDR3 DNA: TGTGCCAGCCAGTCGGGGAGTTCCTACGAGCAGTACTTC

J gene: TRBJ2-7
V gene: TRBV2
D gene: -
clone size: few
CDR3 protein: CATQDGYEQYF
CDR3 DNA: TGTGCCACCCAGGACGGGTACGAGCAGTACTTC

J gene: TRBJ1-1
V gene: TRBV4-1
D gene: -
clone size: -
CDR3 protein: CASSQAIRGLAEAFF
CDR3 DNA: TGCGCCAGCAGCCAAGCTATAAGAGGTCTCGCTGAAGCTTTCTTT

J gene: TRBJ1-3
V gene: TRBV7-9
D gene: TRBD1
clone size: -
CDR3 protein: CASNSGQRSGNTIYF
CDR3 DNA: TGTGCCAGCAACTCGGGACAGCGCTCTGGAAACACCATATATTTT

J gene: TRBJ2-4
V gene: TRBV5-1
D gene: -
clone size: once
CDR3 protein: CASSLVPEAKNIQYF
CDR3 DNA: TGCGCCAGCAGCTTGGTCCCAGAGGCCAAAAACATTCAGTACTTC

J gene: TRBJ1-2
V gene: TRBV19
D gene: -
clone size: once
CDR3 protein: CASSPNTPGYTF
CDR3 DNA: TGTGCCAGTAGTCCTAACACGCCTGGCTACACCTTC

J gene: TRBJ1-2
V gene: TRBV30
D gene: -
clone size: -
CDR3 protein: CAWSPPTADYGYTF
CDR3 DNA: TGTGCCTGGAGTCCCCCGACAGCAGACTATGGCTACACCTTC

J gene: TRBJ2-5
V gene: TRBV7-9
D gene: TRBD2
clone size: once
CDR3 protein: CASSSDGGETQYF
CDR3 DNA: TGTGCCAGCAGCTCGGACGGGGGGGAGACCCAGTACTTC

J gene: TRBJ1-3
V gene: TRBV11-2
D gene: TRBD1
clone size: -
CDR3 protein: CASREGTDIYF
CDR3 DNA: TGTGCCAGCAGGGAGGGGACAGATATATATTTT

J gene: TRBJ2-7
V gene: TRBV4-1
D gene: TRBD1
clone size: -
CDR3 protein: CASSQNDRDEQYF
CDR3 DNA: TGCGCCAGCAGCCAGAACGACAGGGACGAGCAGTACTTC

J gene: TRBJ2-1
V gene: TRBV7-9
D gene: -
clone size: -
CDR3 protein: CASSGLDYNEQFF
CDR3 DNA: TGTGCCAGCAGCGGACTTGATTACAATGAGCAGTTCTTC

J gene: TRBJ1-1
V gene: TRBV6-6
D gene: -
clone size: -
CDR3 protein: CASSYGPGDTEAFF
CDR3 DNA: TGTGCCAGCAGTTACGGGCCAGGGGACACTGAAGCTTTCTTT

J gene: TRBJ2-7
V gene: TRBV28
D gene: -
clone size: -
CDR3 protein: CASSLGHTEQYF
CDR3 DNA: TGTGCCAGCAGTTTGGGCCACACCGAGCAGTACTTC

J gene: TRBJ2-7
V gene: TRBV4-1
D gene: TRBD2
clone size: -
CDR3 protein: CASSHRLAGSYEQYF
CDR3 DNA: TGCGCCAGCAGCCACCGACTAGCGGGAAGTTACGAGCAGTACTTC

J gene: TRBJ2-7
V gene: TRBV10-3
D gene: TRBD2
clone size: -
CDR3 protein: CAISAHLEGLARTYEQYF
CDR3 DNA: TGTGCCATCAGTGCCCATTTAGAAGGACTAGCGCGAACCTACGAGCAGTACTTC

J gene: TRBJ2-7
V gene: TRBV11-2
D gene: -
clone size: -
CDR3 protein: CASSRFRDPYEQYF
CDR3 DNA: TGTGCCAGCAGCCGATTCCGGGACCCCTACGAGCAGTACTTC

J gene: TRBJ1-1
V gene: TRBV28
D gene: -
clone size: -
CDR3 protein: CASSLSESATEAFF
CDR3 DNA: TGTGCCAGCAGTTTATCTGAGTCGGCCACTGAAGCTTTCTTT

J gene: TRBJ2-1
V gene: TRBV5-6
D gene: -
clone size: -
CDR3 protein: CASSLNGYNEQFF
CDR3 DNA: TGTGCCAGCAGCCTCAACGGCTACAATGAGCAGTTCTTC

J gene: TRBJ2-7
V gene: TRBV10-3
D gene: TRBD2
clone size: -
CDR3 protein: CAISEPGLAYEQYF
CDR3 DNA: TGTGCCATCAGTGAACCGGGACTAGCCTACGAGCAGTACTTC

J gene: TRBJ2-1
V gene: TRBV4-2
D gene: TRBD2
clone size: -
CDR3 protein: CASARREEFLF
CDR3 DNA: TGTGCCAGCGCCCGGCGGGAGGAATTTCTCTTC

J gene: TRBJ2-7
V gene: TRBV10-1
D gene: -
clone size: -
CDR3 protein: CASTSRESTYEQYF
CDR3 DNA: TGCGCCAGCACCTCACGGGAAAGTACCTACGAGCAGTACTTC

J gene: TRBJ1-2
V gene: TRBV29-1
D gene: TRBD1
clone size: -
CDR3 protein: CSVPAPQGAKYGYTF
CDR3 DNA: TGCAGCGTTCCCGCTCCCCAGGGGGCAAAATATGGCTACACCTTC

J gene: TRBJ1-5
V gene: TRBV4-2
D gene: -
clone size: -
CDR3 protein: CASSQEDRIDQPQHF
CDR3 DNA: TGTGCCAGCAGCCAGGAAGACAGGATCGATCAGCCCCAGCATTTT

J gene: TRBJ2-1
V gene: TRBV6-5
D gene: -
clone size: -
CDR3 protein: CASSYSLASSVYEQFF
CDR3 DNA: TGTGCCAGCAGTTACTCACTGGCTAGTAGTGTATATGAGCAGTTCTTC